Listed below are T cell receptor beta chains from one sample, sequenced in a study of blood T cell repertoires in COVID-19. Profiled with immunoSEQ multiplex PCR; TCRdb holds only in-frame clones, not every one. The sample lists around 200,000 clones, around four fifths seen once, with approximately 18% in the top ten. Sequencing was done on a sample of peripheral blood. These receptors all come from a woman older than 75 with active or convalescent COVID-19. Both conserved end residues are part of each CDR3. A D gene is named only where the DNA matches it firmly. Clone size is not always given. Where it is, it says once, few, many or a class for expanded clones.

v_call: TRBV18; j_call: TRBJ1-6; clone_size: NA; d_call: NA; cdr3_nt: TGTGCCAGCTCCGACAGGTCGGGGCATTCACCCCTCCACTTT; cdr3_aa: CASSDRSGHSPLHF
v_call: TRBV6-5; j_call: TRBJ2-1; clone_size: NA; d_call: TRBD2; cdr3_nt: TGTGCCAGCAGTTCTAGCGGAACCTCTTACAATGAGCAGTTCTTC; cdr3_aa: CASSSSGTSYNEQFF
v_call: TRBV5-1; j_call: TRBJ2-2; clone_size: NA; d_call: TRBD1; cdr3_nt: TGCGCCAGCAGCTTGTTGGACAGGACCACCGGGGAGCTGTTTTTT; cdr3_aa: CASSLLDRTTGELFF
v_call: TRBV30; j_call: TRBJ2-5; clone_size: NA; d_call: NA; cdr3_nt: TGTGCCTGGAGTGTTTTGGCTCAAGAGACCCAGTACTTC; cdr3_aa: CAWSVLAQETQYF
v_call: TRBV28; j_call: TRBJ2-7; clone_size: NA; d_call: NA; cdr3_nt: TGTGCCAGCAGTTCCCCAGGGCCGCCCTACGAGCAGTACTTC; cdr3_aa: CASSSPGPPYEQYF
v_call: TRBV3-1/TRBV3-2; j_call: TRBJ2-3; clone_size: NA; d_call: TRBD2; cdr3_nt: TGTGCCAGCAGCCCCGGGACTATCCCACACACAGATACGCAGTATTTT; cdr3_aa: CASSPGTIPHTDTQYF
v_call: TRBV5-7; j_call: TRBJ1-5; clone_size: few; d_call: NA; cdr3_nt: TGTGCCGGATGGGGCCACCCACAGCCCCAGCATTTT; cdr3_aa: CAGWGHPQPQHF
v_call: TRBV7-2; j_call: TRBJ2-3; clone_size: NA; d_call: TRBD1; cdr3_nt: TGTGCCAGCAGCTTAGGGACAGGGGTATATTTT; cdr3_aa: CASSLGTGVYF
v_call: TRBV19; j_call: TRBJ2-3; clone_size: NA; d_call: NA; cdr3_nt: TGTGCCAGTAGTATCCGGGCCAGGGAAGGCCTAAATCGAGATACGCAGTATTTT; cdr3_aa: CASSIRAREGLNRDTQYF
v_call: TRBV24-1; j_call: TRBJ2-7; clone_size: NA; d_call: TRBD1; cdr3_nt: TGTGCCACCAGTGACCAAGACAGGGAATACGAGCAGTACTTC; cdr3_aa: CATSDQDREYEQYF
v_call: TRBV6-2/TRBV6-3; j_call: TRBJ2-7; clone_size: NA; d_call: NA; cdr3_nt: TGTGCCAGCAGTTACGGACAATCGGGAGCTGCGAAAGAGCAGTACTTC; cdr3_aa: CASSYGQSGAAKEQYF
v_call: TRBV6-2/TRBV6-3; j_call: TRBJ2-7; clone_size: few; d_call: NA; cdr3_nt: TGTGCCAGCAGTTACCCCTCTAGTAGGGGCCCCGGGCCCTCCTACGAGCAGTACTTC; cdr3_aa: CASSYPSSRGPGPSYEQYF
v_call: TRBV7-9; j_call: TRBJ2-3; clone_size: NA; d_call: NA; cdr3_nt: TGTGCCAGCAGCCCCCTCGCCCGGTCTTATACGCAGTATTTT; cdr3_aa: CASSPLARSYTQYF
v_call: TRBV7-7; j_call: TRBJ2-7; clone_size: NA; d_call: TRBD2; cdr3_nt: TGTGCCAGCAGCCCAGGACTAGCGGGAGACGAGCAGTACTTC; cdr3_aa: CASSPGLAGDEQYF
v_call: TRBV5-3; j_call: TRBJ2-1; clone_size: NA; d_call: TRBD2; cdr3_nt: TGTGCCAGAAGCTCCTACACTAGCGGGAGCTACAATGAGCAGTTCTTC; cdr3_aa: CARSSYTSGSYNEQFF
v_call: TRBV11-1; j_call: TRBJ1-2; clone_size: NA; d_call: NA; cdr3_nt: TGTGCCAGCAGCTTGACAGGTGGCGACTATGGCTACACCTTC; cdr3_aa: CASSLTGGDYGYTF
v_call: TRBV4-3; j_call: TRBJ1-3; clone_size: NA; d_call: NA; cdr3_nt: TGCGCCAGCAGCCAGAGGGAGGCTGGAAACACCATATATTTT; cdr3_aa: CASSQREAGNTIYF
v_call: TRBV7-9; j_call: TRBJ2-2; clone_size: few; d_call: TRBD1; cdr3_nt: TGTGCCAGCAGCCCGGACAGGGGGCGGTCGGGGGAGCTGTTTTTT; cdr3_aa: CASSPDRGRSGELFF
v_call: TRBV13; j_call: TRBJ2-5; clone_size: NA; d_call: NA; cdr3_nt: TGTGCCAGCAGCGCGGGACGTCTCGCAGAGACCCAGTACTTC; cdr3_aa: CASSAGRLAETQYF
v_call: TRBV12-5; j_call: TRBJ1-2; clone_size: once; d_call: NA; cdr3_nt: TGTGCTAGTGGTCCGAGCCCTCCCTATGGCTACACCTTC; cdr3_aa: CASGPSPPYGYTF
v_call: TRBV11-3; j_call: TRBJ2-1; clone_size: once; d_call: NA; cdr3_nt: TGTGCCAGCAGCTTAGATTGGTACTGCGGGACAGTATACAATGAGCAGTTCTTC; cdr3_aa: CASSLDWYCGTVYNEQFF
v_call: TRBV6-5; j_call: TRBJ1-1; clone_size: NA; d_call: TRBD1; cdr3_nt: TGTGCCAGCAGACAAACAGGGGCTTTTTCTGCTTTCTTT; cdr3_aa: CASRQTGAFSAFF
v_call: TRBV5-1; j_call: TRBJ2-5; clone_size: NA; d_call: TRBD2; cdr3_nt: TGCGCCAGCAGCCTGGATCTAGCGGGGGCCGGGACCCAGTACTTC; cdr3_aa: CASSLDLAGAGTQYF
v_call: TRBV7-9; j_call: TRBJ2-7; clone_size: few; d_call: NA; cdr3_nt: TGTGCCAGCAGCTTTTCCACGAGCTCCTACGAGCAGTACTTC; cdr3_aa: CASSFSTSSYEQYF
v_call: TRBV2; j_call: TRBJ2-1; clone_size: NA; d_call: TRBD2; cdr3_nt: TGTGCCAGCAGCGGACTAGCAGGTGAGCAGTTCTTC; cdr3_aa: CASSGLAGEQFF
v_call: TRBV6-5; j_call: TRBJ1-6; clone_size: NA; d_call: NA; cdr3_nt: TGTGCCAGCAGAAGGGAGGGACTTAAGTCACCCCTCCACTTT; cdr3_aa: CASRREGLKSPLHF
v_call: TRBV4-2; j_call: TRBJ2-5; clone_size: NA; d_call: TRBD2; cdr3_nt: TGTGCCAGCAGCCAAGGACTCGCGGGAGAGGGAGAGACCCAGTACTTC; cdr3_aa: CASSQGLAGEGETQYF
v_call: TRBV27; j_call: TRBJ2-4; clone_size: once; d_call: TRBD2; cdr3_nt: TGTGCCAGCAGTCGCTCGGGGGGAGCTGGCATTCAGTACTTC; cdr3_aa: CASSRSGGAGIQYF
v_call: TRBV6-2/TRBV6-3; j_call: TRBJ1-5; clone_size: NA; d_call: TRBD1; cdr3_nt: TGTGCCAGCAGCCCGGGACAGAGTAGCAATCAGCCCCAGCATTTT; cdr3_aa: CASSPGQSSNQPQHF
v_call: TRBV6-5; j_call: TRBJ1-3; clone_size: many; d_call: NA; cdr3_nt: TGTGCCAGCAGTCCCCCCGGACAGCTAGGAAACACCATATATTTT; cdr3_aa: CASSPPGQLGNTIYF